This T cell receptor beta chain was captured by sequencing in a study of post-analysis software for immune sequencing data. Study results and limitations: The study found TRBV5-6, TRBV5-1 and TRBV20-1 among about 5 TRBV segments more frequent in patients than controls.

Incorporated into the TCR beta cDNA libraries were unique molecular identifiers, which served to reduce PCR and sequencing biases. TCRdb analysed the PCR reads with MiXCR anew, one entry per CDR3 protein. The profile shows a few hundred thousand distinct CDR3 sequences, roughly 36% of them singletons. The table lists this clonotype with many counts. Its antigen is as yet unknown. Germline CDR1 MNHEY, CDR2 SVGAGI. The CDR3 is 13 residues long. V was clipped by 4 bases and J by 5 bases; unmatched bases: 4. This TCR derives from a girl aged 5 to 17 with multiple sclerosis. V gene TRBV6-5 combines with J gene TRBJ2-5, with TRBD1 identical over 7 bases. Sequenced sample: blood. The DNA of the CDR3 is TGTGCCAGCAGTTTGACAGGGAAGGAGACCCAGTACTTC. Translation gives CASSLTGKETQYF.